The present entry profiles one TCR beta chain with its context. Repertoires were generated with immunoSEQ multiplex PCR, while TCRdb's copy carries only in-frame clones and drops some. The repertoire holds about 680,000 clones, with more than 70% as singletons. Treatment specified: roughly 18 received Ad26.COV2.S at low or high dose, single or two shots; 5 received placebo; per-sample allocation not given. Sampling occurred on day 63 after the first vaccine or placebo injection. The record originates from a study of Ad26.COV2.S vaccination and SARS-CoV-2 variants. CDR1 SGHNT and CDR2 YYREEE come from the germline V gene (reference sequence). The CDR3 consists of 15 residues. The J segment lost 5 bases and the V segment lost 4 bases, leaving 5 bases of the junction unmatched.

The sequencing used peripheral blood, collected in a trial of Ad26.COV2.S vaccine versus placebo. This receptor was taken from a person between 18 and 59 years old who received the Ad26.COV2.S COVID-19 vaccine or a placebo. The chain couples TRBV5-4 to TRBJ2-5, with 13 bases aligning to TRBD2. CDR3 residues: CASSVTSGRFETQYF. CDR3 nucleotides: TGTGCCAGCAGCGTGACTAGCGGGAGGTTTGAGACCCAGTACTTC.